This T cell receptor (beta chain) was observed in a study of beta chain features in type 1 diabetes. The CDR3 covers 13 residues. Germline V lookup: CDR1 MNHEY, CDR2 SVGAGI. Trimming left V 6 bases short and J 4 bases short, with 12 bases between. Of the isolated RNA, all was reverse transcribed, and so the sequenced material was expressed TCRB transcripts. The protocol was immunoSEQ multiplex PCR, while the TCRdb copy is restricted to in-frame clones and leaves out a portion. The sample contains some 150,000 clones, nearly 50% of which appear only once. Via the markers CD45RO/CCR7/CD25/CD127/CD95/CD27, stem cell-like memory, regulatory, central memory and naive CD4+ cells were sorted. This clone was seen a few times. Its antigen remains unknown. Findings and caveats of the study: cDNA-based sequencing might over-represent cells highly expressing TCR. Equally in patients and controls, shorter templates might have been favored by PCR. At VDJ recombination sites, type 1 diabetes patients had fewer insertions and more deleted nucleotides.

The chain couples TRBV6-5 to TRBJ1-2, with a tentative D call TRBD1 (6 bases). The sequencing sample was made of Tregs from blood. This clonotype was obtained from a man aged 18 to 29 in good health. For the CDR3, the DNA is TGTGCCAGCAGGGAACAGGGAGTCTATGGCTACACCTTC. Translated, it gives CASREQGVYGYTF.